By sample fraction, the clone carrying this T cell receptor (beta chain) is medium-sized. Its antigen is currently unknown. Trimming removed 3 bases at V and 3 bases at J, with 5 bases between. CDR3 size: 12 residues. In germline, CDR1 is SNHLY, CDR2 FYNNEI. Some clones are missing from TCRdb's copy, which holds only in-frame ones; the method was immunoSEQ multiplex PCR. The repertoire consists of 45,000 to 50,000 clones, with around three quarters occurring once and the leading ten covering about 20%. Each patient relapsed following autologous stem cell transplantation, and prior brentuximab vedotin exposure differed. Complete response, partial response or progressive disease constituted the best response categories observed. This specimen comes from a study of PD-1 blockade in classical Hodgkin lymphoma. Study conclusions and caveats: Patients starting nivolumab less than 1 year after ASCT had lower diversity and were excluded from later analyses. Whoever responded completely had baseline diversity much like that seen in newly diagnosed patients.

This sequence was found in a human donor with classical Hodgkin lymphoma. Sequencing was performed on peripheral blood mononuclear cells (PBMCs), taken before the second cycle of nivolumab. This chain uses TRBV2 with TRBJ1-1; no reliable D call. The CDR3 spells CASSDVYTEAFF. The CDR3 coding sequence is TGTGCCAGCAGTGATGTGTACACTGAAGCTTTCTTT.